The 9 T cell receptor beta chains below all came from one sample that was sequenced in a study of shared clonotypes between healthy human individuals. Method: immunoSEQ multiplex PCR; TCRdb's copy keeps in-frame clones and lacks some. Altogether a few million clones are present, approximately 93% being singletons, with the ten largest covering under 0.45%. Sequenced: naive CD4+ T cells from PBMCs. Subset reported: CD45RA+ positively selected. The receptors stem from a young man in good health. Some clones in this sample may be carry-over from other donors' samples.

The chain is built from TRBV11-2 and TRBJ2-3; TRBD2 matches 7 bases. This CDR3 has 15 amino acids. The ends lost 5 bases at V and 4 bases at J; junction bases unmatched: 9. Germline values: CDR1 SGHAT, CDR2 FQNNGV. The CDR3 sequence: CASSAGRDGSDTQYF. The CDR3 nucleotides read TGTGCCAGCAGCGCGGGGAGGGACGGGTCAGATACGCAGTATTTT.

V usage is TRBV11-3 and J usage is TRBJ2-5; the D is unclear. The CDR3 runs 13 residues. CDR1 is SGHNT and CDR2 is YENEEA in the germline V gene. V dropped 6 bases and J dropped 0 bases, with 8 bases sitting between them. The DNA for the CDR3 is TGTGCCAGCAGTCTAGGAGACCAAGAGACCCAGTACTTC. Translating gives CASSLGDQETQYF.

In its sample, this clone was seen once. The chain combines TRBV30 with TRBJ2-7, with 12 bases identical to TRBD2. Germline V gene data show CDR1 as GTSNPN and CDR2 as SVGIG (reference sequence). The CDR3 is 15 residues long. V was pared by 2 bases and J by 4 bases, with 6 bases of the junction left unmatched. Written as DNA, the CDR3 is TGTGCCTGGAGTCCTTTCACTAGCGGGAGGTACGAGCAGTACTTC. It specifies CAWSPFTSGRYEQYF.

The V and J genes are TRBV7-9 and TRBJ2-2; TRBD2 matches at 11 bases. V gave up 5 bases and J gave up 6 bases; unmatched junction bases: 8. Per germline, CDR1 SEHNR and CDR2 FQNEAQ (reference sequence). The CDR3 contains 16 residues. CDR3 DNA: TGTGCCAGCAGCATTCCGCTAGCGGGAGGCCCCGGGGAGCTGTTTTTT. Protein product: CASSIPLAGGPGELFF.

The CDR3 bases are TGTGCCAGCAGCTTAGTTTTCGGGGAGGCTGGGGAGCTGTTTTTT. Translating it yields CASSLVFGEAGELFF. The rearrangement joins TRBV7-8 to TRBJ2-2, with D possibly TRBD2 on 6 matching bases. V was clipped by 1 base and J by 8 bases, with 14 bases between them. The CDR3 is made up of 15 amino acids. Per germline, CDR1 SGHVS and CDR2 FQNEAQ.

This clone was seen once. V usage is TRBV13 and J usage is TRBJ2-5; 12 bases map to TRBD2. Looked up from germline, CDR1 is PRHDT and CDR2 is FYEKMQ (reference sequence). With V trimmed by 5 bases and J by 3 bases, 4 bases remained unmatched. The CDR3 consists of 15 residues. The CDR3: CASSPRTSGKETQYF. The CDR3 coding sequence is TGTGCCAGCAGCCCGAGGACTAGCGGGAAAGAGACCCAGTACTTC.

The count of this clone is one. The chain joins TRBV9 to TRBJ2-7; TRBD2 might be the D (5 bases). Germline V gene lookup returns CDR1 SGDLS and CDR2 YYNGEE. V lost 0 bases and J lost 2, with 12 bases in between. CDR3 size: 15 residues. The CDR3 protein is CASSVEPEGTYEQYF. The CDR3 DNA reads TGTGCCAGCAGCGTAGAGCCCGAGGGCACCTACGAGCAGTACTTC. Filled out from reference TRBV9 and TRBJ2-7, the complete variable domain reads DSGVTQTPKHLITATGQRVTLRCSPRSGDLSVYWYQQSLDQGLQFLIQYYNGEERAKGNILERFSAQQFPDLHSELNLSSLELGDSALYFCASSVEPEGTYEQYFGPGTRLTVT.

The chain combines TRBV7-9 with TRBJ1-3; D not certain. Germline CDR1 reads SEHNR; CDR2 reads FQNEAQ (reference sequence). V dropped 1 base and J dropped 10 bases, with 14 bases sitting between them. The CDR3 has 14 amino acids. The CDR3 nucleotides read TGTGCCAGCAGCTTAGAGAGTAGATTGAGTACCATATATTTT. Its protein is CASSLESRLSTIYF.

CDR3 coding DNA: TGTGCCAGCAGTGGTCTGATCGGGGCATTTAGGGAGACCCAGTACTTC. Its protein is CASSGLIGAFRETQYF. The rearrangement joins TRBV28 to TRBJ2-5, with D perhaps TRBD1 or TRBD2 (5 bases each). The CDR3 is made up of 16 amino acids. Trimming shortened V by 5 bases and J by 5 bases, and 21 bases separated the two germline ends. CDR1 MDHEN and CDR2 SYDVKM come from the germline V gene.